This T cell receptor beta chain came from a study of T cell repertoires in cytomegalovirus infection. Turning to this clonotype: Its antigen is undetermined.

MiXCR, applied by TCRdb to the reads, yields one record per CDR3 protein. In the table there are about 570,000 distinct CDR3 sequences, approximately 40% of which are singletons. Trimming took off 4 bases at V and 5 bases at J, with 14 bases between the two ends. This CDR3 contains 14 residues. The germline V gene encodes CDR1 SGHVS and CDR2 FNYEAQ. Here the sequenced sample was cultured PBMCs, taken from culture after CMV antigen stimulation. The clonotype originates from a human donor in good health (CMV status not recorded). Some clones in this sample may be carry-over from other donors' samples. V is TRBV7-6 and J is TRBJ1-2, with a possible D match to TRBD1 (5 bases). In DNA form, the CDR3 reads TGTGCCAGCAGCTCCCGGGACGGCCCTTATGGCTACACCTTC. Translated: CASSSRDGPYGYTF.